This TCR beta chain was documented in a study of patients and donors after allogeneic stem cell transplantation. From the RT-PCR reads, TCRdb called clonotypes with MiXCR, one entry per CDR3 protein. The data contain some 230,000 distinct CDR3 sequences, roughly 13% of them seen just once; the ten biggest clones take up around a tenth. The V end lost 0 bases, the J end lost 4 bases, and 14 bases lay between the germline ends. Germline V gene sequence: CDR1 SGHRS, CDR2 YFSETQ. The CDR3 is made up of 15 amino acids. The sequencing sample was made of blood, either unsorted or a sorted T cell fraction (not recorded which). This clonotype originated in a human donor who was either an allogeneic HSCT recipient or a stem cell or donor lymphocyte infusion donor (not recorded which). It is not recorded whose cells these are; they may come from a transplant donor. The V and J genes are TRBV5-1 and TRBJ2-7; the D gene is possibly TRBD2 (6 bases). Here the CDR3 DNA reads TGCGCCAGCAGCTTGGCCTCTTTAGGGAGGTACGAGCAGTACTTC. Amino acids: CASSLASLGRYEQYF.